The 14 T cell receptor beta chains below come from one sample, sequenced in a study of cytomegalovirus exposure and HLA in healthy donors (dated by TCRdb to between 2016 and 2019). Library preparation used the immunoSEQ multiplex PCR assay. TCRdb re-hosts the immuneACCESS table, in-frame sequences only. Its copies lack some clones; in the studies checked, an unresolved V gene accounts for under half of them, and the cause for the rest is not known. This sample is represented by fewer than 85,000 clones; about 96% of them were singletons. The ten most abundant clones make up 1.3% of the sample. The sample comprised PBMCs. The receptors originated from a woman aged 18-29 years in good health and CMV-seronegative.

This clone was recorded only once. V usage is TRBV10-3 and J usage is TRBJ2-7, with TRBD1 matching 7 bases. Germline CDR1 and CDR2: ENHRY and SYGVKD. The CDR3 extends over 15 amino acids. V trimming: 6 bases; J trimming: 3 bases; junction bases outside the gene matches: 11. In nucleotides, the CDR3 is TGTGCCATCAGCCCACAGGGGATGTCCAGCTACGAGCAGTACTTC. Translation gives CAISPQGMSSYEQYF.

This rearrangement joins TRBV21-1 to TRBJ2-7; TRBD1 was called by the table and not checked on the DNA. TRBV21-1 is a pseudogene segment. This CDR3 region has 17 residues. The CDR3 is CASSKECCGTGPYEQYF. CDR3 DNA: TGTGCCAGCAGCAAAGAGTGCTGTGGGACAGGGCCCTACGAGCAGTACTTC.

The V call is TRBV2, the J call TRBJ2-3; D gene uncertain. Trimming took 5 bases from V and 6 from J, leaving 6 bases between them. The germline gives CDR1 SNHLY, CDR2 FYNNEI. The CDR3 contains 11 residues. CDR3 DNA: TGTGCCAGCAGTACTCGGGATACGCAGTATTTT. It translates to CASSTRDTQYF.

The rearrangement links TRBV28 to TRBJ2-1; possible D gene TRBD2, 6 bases. This CDR3 spans 13 amino acids. Germline loops: CDR1 MDHEN, CDR2 SYDVKM. The V end lost 7 bases, the J end lost 8 bases, and 15 bases lay between the germline ends. CDR3: CASKYGSGYEQFF. Here the CDR3 DNA reads TGTGCCAGCAAGTACGGGAGCGGGTATGAGCAGTTCTTC.

This rearrangement joins TRBV25-1 to TRBJ2-7, with 7 nucleotides matching TRBD1. CDR1 and CDR2 from the germline V gene are MGHDK and SYGVNS. The CDR3 has 14 residues. V shed 4 bases and J 2 bases; nucleotides not matched to a gene: 5. The chain's CDR3 is CASSVWDRPYEQYF. As DNA, the CDR3 is TGTGCCAGCAGTGTTTGGGACAGACCCTACGAGCAGTACTTC.

The chain has TRBV7-2 and TRBJ1-5; D perhaps matches TRBD1 (5 bases). Trimming left V 5 bases short and J 3 bases short, with 14 bases between. The germline V gene encodes CDR1 SGHTA and CDR2 FQGNSA. The CDR3 is 15 amino acids. The chain's CDR3 is CASSEVGANNQPQHF. The CDR3 nucleotides read TGTGCCAGCAGCGAAGTAGGGGCGAACAATCAGCCCCAGCATTTT.

The chain combines TRBV7-9 with TRBJ2-2, with 8 bases that match TRBD2. The germline gives CDR1 SEHNR, CDR2 FQNEAQ (reference sequence). V lost 4 bases to trimming and J lost 1 base; unmatched junction nucleotides: 5. This CDR3 has 16 residues. CDR3 in amino acids: CASSSPGLVNTGELFF. CDR3 bases: TGTGCCAGCAGCTCCCCGGGACTAGTGAACACCGGGGAGCTGTTTTTT.

The chain joins TRBV6-6 to TRBJ1-5; D is ambiguous. Germline loops: CDR1 MNHNY, CDR2 SVGAGI (reference sequence). This CDR3 comprises 15 residues. Trimming took 2 bases from V and 5 from J, leaving 13 bases between them. CDR3 DNA sequence: TGTGCCAGCAGTTACCCTTCGGGGTTCGATCAGCCCCAGCATTTT. Translating it yields CASSYPSGFDQPQHF.

V usage is TRBV5-4 and J usage is TRBJ2-2; no reliable D call. This CDR3 is built from 15 residues. Germline V gene lookup returns CDR1 SGHNT and CDR2 YYREEE (reference sequence). Trimming removed 6 bases from V and 3 bases from J, with 15 bases in between. The CDR3 spells CASTLGRSDTGELFF. In DNA, the CDR3 is TGTGCCAGCACCCTTGGCCGCAGCGACACCGGGGAGCTGTTTTTT.

Notes on this clone: Lacking the conserved final phenylalanine or tryptophan, this CDR3 likely reflects a read error. The V gene is TRBV6-1, the J gene TRBJ2-7; D is possibly TRBD2 (5 bases). The CDR3 loop spans 15 amino acids. V was trimmed by 6 bases and J by 6 bases, leaving 21 bases between them. Germline lookup yields CDR1 MNHNS and CDR2 SASEGT. The CDR3 reads CASRTRGRVKGEQYS. For the CDR3, the DNA is TGTGCCAGCAGGACGCGAGGGAGAGTAAAGGGCGAGCAGTACTCC.

The chain is built from TRBV2 and TRBJ1-1; D uncertain. Between the trimmed V and J ends, which lost 7 bases and 7 bases, there was a span of 10 bases. This CDR3 region has 11 residues. Looked up from germline, CDR1 is SNHLY and CDR2 is FYNNEI. The CDR3 nucleotides read TGTGCCAGCAAGGCAGGTCTTGAAGCTTTCTTT. Protein: CASKAGLEAFF.

This clone was counted a single time. The V gene is TRBV6-6, the J gene TRBJ2-7; a possible D gene is TRBD1 (6 bases). CDR3 size: 14 residues. With 5 bases removed from V and 0 bases from J, the gap between germline ends came to 11 bases. CDR1 is MNHNY, CDR2 SVGAGI, per germline (reference sequence). This CDR3 reads CASSGTRSSYEQYF. CDR3 nucleotides: TGTGCCAGCAGTGGGACAAGGAGCTCCTACGAGCAGTACTTC.

This chain joins TRBV27 and TRBJ2-3; D is unclear. The germline gives CDR1 MNHEY, CDR2 SMNVEV (reference sequence). Trimming stripped 2 bases from V and 7 bases from J, with 4 bases between. The CDR3 is 11 residues long. The CDR3 bases are TGTGCCAGCAGTTTAACATATACGCAGTATTTT. Amino acids: CASSLTYTQYF.

The chain couples TRBV30 to TRBJ2-5, with TRBD1 matching 9 bases. The length of the CDR3 is 14 residues. CDR1 is GTSNPN and CDR2 is SVGIG in the germline V gene (reference sequence). V shed 1 base and J 5 bases; nucleotides not matched to a gene: 5. CDR3 sequence reads: CAWSATGGWETQYF. The DNA for the CDR3 is TGTGCCTGGAGTGCAACAGGGGGCTGGGAGACCCAGTACTTC.